The 29 T cell receptor beta chains in this list originate from one sample, sequenced in a study of T cell responses to AZD1222 COVID-19 vaccine. The data were produced by immunoSEQ multiplex PCR, yet TCRdb's version contains in-frame clones alone and is incomplete. Among under 150,000 clones listed, roughly 87% were seen once. The input for sequencing was peripheral blood, taken 28 days after the second AZD1222 dose. All receptors come from an adult who received the AZD1222 COVID-19 vaccine.

J is TRBJ1-2 and V is TRBV4-2, with D uncertain. Trimming took off 0 bases at V and 1 base at J, with 6 bases between the two ends. Germline CDR1 and CDR2: LGHNA and YNFKEQ. This CDR3 comprises 14 residues. The CDR3 spells CASSQDGVNYGYTF. In DNA, the CDR3 is TGTGCCAGCAGCCAAGATGGGGTTAACTATGGCTACACCTTC.

The chain links TRBV7-9 to TRBJ2-1; D may be TRBD1 (5 bases). The length of the CDR3 is 16 residues. Germline V gene data show CDR1 as SEHNR and CDR2 as FQNEAQ (reference sequence). Trimming stripped 5 bases from V and 3 bases from J, with 17 bases between. In nucleotides, the CDR3 is TGTGCCAGCAGCACCACTAACAGGAACCACTACAATGAGCAGTTCTTC. Protein product: CASSTTNRNHYNEQFF.

This clone was counted many times. This chain uses TRBV5-1 with TRBJ2-5; 12 positions match TRBD2. This CDR3 spans 15 amino acids. V lost 0 bases to trimming and J lost 3 bases; unmatched junction nucleotides: 0. Looked up from germline, CDR1 is SGHRS and CDR2 is YFSETQ. The CDR3 nucleotides are TGCGCCAGCAGCTTGGGGACTAGCGGGGAAGAGACCCAGTACTTC. This gives the protein CASSLGTSGEETQYF.

The chain joins TRBV19 to TRBJ1-3; no reliable D call. This CDR3 is 15 amino acids long. V was shortened by 3 bases and J by 0 bases, with 9 bases between the two germline ends. Germline V lookup: CDR1 LNHDA, CDR2 SQIVND (reference sequence). The CDR3 region is CASSMMGYSGNTIYF. The DNA of the CDR3 is TGTGCCAGTAGTATGATGGGGTACTCTGGAAACACCATATATTTT.

The chain is built from TRBV5-6 and TRBJ2-1; D is unresolved. The CDR3 totals 13 residues. V lost 4 bases and J lost 6, with 11 bases in between. Germline assignment: CDR1 SGHDT and CDR2 YYEEEE. Written as DNA, the CDR3 is TGTGCCAGCAGCCCCGACAATGGCAATGAGCAGTTCTTC. Amino acid sequence: CASSPDNGNEQFF.

The genes are TRBV4-3 and TRBJ1-4, with D maybe TRBD1 (5 bases). The CDR3 extends over 14 amino acids. CDR1 LGHNA and CDR2 YSLEER come from the germline V gene. V lost 0 bases to trimming and J lost 6 bases, with 8 bases between them. The CDR3 nucleotides read TGCGCCAGCAGCCAAGATCAGGGCCATGAAAAACTGTTTTTT. Residues: CASSQDQGHEKLFF.

The rearrangement joins TRBV18 to TRBJ2-5; TRBD1 matches 7 bases. V gave up 8 bases and J gave up 2 bases; unmatched junction bases: 2. The CDR3 is 12 residues long. Per the germline V gene, CDR1 is KGHSH and CDR2 is LQKENI. Here the CDR3 reads CASATGQETQYF. The CDR3 DNA follows: TGTGCCAGCGCGACAGGGCAAGAGACCCAGTACTTC.

This chain joins TRBV12-5 and TRBJ2-1; no reliable D call. The CDR3 has 12 residues. V was shortened by 5 bases and J by 9 bases, with 11 bases between the two germline ends. Per the germline V gene, CDR1 is LGHNT and CDR2 is FRNRAP. CDR3 sequence: CASGRDLGEQFF. The CDR3 DNA is TGTGCTAGTGGTAGGGATTTGGGTGAGCAGTTCTTC.

The chain carries TRBV11-2 and TRBJ2-1; 11 bases fit TRBD2. This CDR3 region has 16 residues. CDR1 is SGHAT and CDR2 is FQNNGV in the germline V gene. V trimming: 2 bases; J trimming: 2 bases; junction bases outside the gene matches: 2. The CDR3 sequence is CASSLHSGGAYNEQFF. DNA of the CDR3: TGTGCCAGCAGCTTACATAGCGGGGGGGCCTACAATGAGCAGTTCTTC.

J is TRBJ2-1 and V is TRBV5-4; 10 bases align to TRBD2. Trimming at V came to 1 base and at J to 0 bases, leaving 10 bases not matched to a gene. Germline V gives CDR1 SGHNT, CDR2 YYREEE (reference sequence). CDR3 length: 19 amino acids. The CDR3 nucleotides are TGTGCCAGCAGCTTGAAGGCTAGCGGGGGTAATAGCTCCTACAATGAGCAGTTCTTC. Protein: CASSLKASGGNSSYNEQFF.

V usage is TRBV2 and J usage is TRBJ1-1; tentatively, D is TRBD1 (6 bases). Germline-derived CDR1 and CDR2 are SNHLY and FYNNEI. V lost 6 bases, J lost 1 base, and 15 bases lay in between. The CDR3 sequence is 15 residues long. This chain's CDR3 is CASRGLDSGNTEAFF. The CDR3 DNA follows: TGTGCCAGCAGAGGACTGGACAGTGGGAACACTGAAGCTTTCTTT.

The chain has TRBV28 and TRBJ2-5; the D gene could be TRBD1 or TRBD2 (5 bases each). The V gene lost 6 bases and the J gene lost 4 bases, with 21 bases spanning the gap. The germline CDR1 and CDR2 sequences are MDHEN and SYDVKM. There are 16 residues in the CDR3. The CDR3 loop reads CASRPWQGVSRETQYF. CDR3 in DNA: TGTGCCAGCAGACCCTGGCAGGGAGTTTCTCGAGAGACCCAGTACTTC.

CDR3 residues: CASSPPGTGGRGILYGYTF. CDR3 in DNA: TGTGCCAGCTCACCGCCAGGGACAGGGGGCCGGGGGATCCTCTATGGCTACACCTTC. The chain employs TRBV18 and TRBJ1-2; 12 nucleotides align to TRBD1. Germline lookup yields CDR1 KGHSH and CDR2 LQKENI. V was clipped by 3 bases and J by 4 bases; unmatched bases: 15. This CDR3 region has 19 residues.

The chain recombines TRBV6-1 with TRBJ2-1, with 11 bases lining up with TRBD2. This CDR3 has 16 residues. CDR1 and CDR2 (germline): MNHNS, SASEGT. With V trimmed by 3 bases and J by 1 base, 2 bases remained unmatched. CDR3 protein: CASSEGLAVSYNEQFF. CDR3 DNA: TGTGCCAGCAGTGAGGGACTAGCGGTTTCCTACAATGAGCAGTTCTTC.

The chain uses TRBV3-1 (or the pseudogene TRBV3-2) and TRBJ1-5; possibly TRBD1 for D (5 bases). CDR1 and CDR2 from the germline V gene are LGHDT and YNNKEL (reference sequence). The CDR3 has 13 residues. V was shortened by 3 bases and J by 6 bases, with 9 bases between the two germline ends. The CDR3 DNA sequence: TGTGCCAGCAGCCAGCAGGGAACTCAGCCCCAGCATTTT. Translated: CASSQQGTQPQHF.

V usage is TRBV2 and J usage is TRBJ1-5, with D perhaps TRBD1 (5 bases). CDR1 SNHLY and CDR2 FYNNEI come from the germline V gene. The CDR3 extends over 15 amino acids. The V end was cut by 4 bases, the J end by 6 bases, with 16 bases between. CDR3 in amino acids: CASSGSQGWGQPQHF. CDR3 coding DNA: TGTGCCAGCAGTGGGAGCCAGGGCTGGGGTCAGCCCCAGCATTTT.

This sequence joins TRBV3-1 (or the pseudogene TRBV3-2) and TRBJ1-6; unclear D gene. Trimming removed 1 base from V and 11 bases from J, with 15 bases in between. Germline CDR1 LGHDT, CDR2 YNNKEL (reference sequence). The CDR3 sequence is 15 residues long. The CDR3: CASSQGLNGKTPLHF. For the CDR3, the DNA is TGTGCCAGCAGCCAAGGGCTTAACGGAAAGACACCCCTCCACTTT.

J is TRBJ1-3 and V is TRBV11-3, with TRBD1 as a possible D gene (6 bases). The CDR3 covers 15 residues. The germline V gene has CDR1 SGHNT and CDR2 YENEEA. V lost 4 bases and J 0 bases, leaving 10 bases between the germline ends. The CDR3 DNA follows: TGTGCCAGCAGCTCATCAGGGGACTCTGGAAACACCATATATTTT. Translating it yields CASSSSGDSGNTIYF.

The rearrangement joins TRBV7-8 to TRBJ2-7; D might be TRBD2 (6 bases). Germline V gene sequence: CDR1 SGHVS, CDR2 FQNEAQ. This CDR3 comprises 15 residues. Trimming pared 0 bases from V and 2 bases from J, leaving 11 bases between. CDR3 amino acids: CASSLAGREAYEQYF. CDR3 nucleotides: TGTGCCAGCAGCTTAGCGGGGCGGGAAGCCTACGAGCAGTACTTC. Full variable domain (rest looked up from reference TRBV7-8 and TRBJ2-7): GAGVSQSPRYKVAKRGQDVALRCDPISGHVSLFWYQQALGQGPEFLTYFQNEAQLDKSGLPSDRFFAERPEGSVSTLKIQRTQQEDSAVYLCASSLAGREAYEQYFGPGTRLTVT.

The CDR3 spells CASSSGQRDTDTQYF. The CDR3, as DNA: TGTGCCAGCAGTTCCGGACAGCGCGACACAGATACGCAGTATTTT. The V and J genes are TRBV6-2 or TRBV6-3 and TRBJ2-3, with D tentatively TRBD1 (6 bases). Germline V CDR1 and CDR2: MNHEY, SVGEGT. V was pared by 4 bases and J by 2 bases, with 13 bases between. The CDR3 covers 15 residues.

The chain recombines TRBV4-1 with TRBJ1-2; 9 bases are a match to TRBD1. Germline trimming cut 4 bases from V and 5 bases from J; bases unmatched to any gene: 8. The CDR3 sequence is 15 residues long. From germline, CDR1 is MGHRA and CDR2 YSYEKL. CDR3 loop: CASSPQGAGTYGYTF. CDR3 in DNA: TGCGCCAGCAGCCCACAGGGGGCTGGGACGTATGGCTACACCTTC.

The chain joins TRBV19 to TRBJ1-4; the D is unclear. V lost 7 bases, J lost 2 bases, and 14 bases lay in between. CDR3 length: 15 amino acids. Germline assignment: CDR1 LNHDA and CDR2 SQIVND (reference sequence). The CDR3 loop reads CASNRAASTNEKLFF. Here the CDR3 DNA reads TGTGCCAGTAATAGGGCGGCCTCGACTAATGAAAAACTGTTTTTT.

The chain employs TRBV2 and TRBJ1-1; TRBD1 is a possible D gene (6 bases). There are 15 residues in the CDR3. Between the trimmed V and J ends, which lost 2 bases and 1 base, there was a span of 11 bases. Germline CDR1 reads SNHLY; CDR2 reads FYNNEI. The CDR3 spells CASSERGRGNTEAFF. CDR3 nucleotides: TGTGCCAGCAGTGAACGGGGGCGGGGGAACACTGAAGCTTTCTTT.

The genes are TRBV19 and TRBJ2-7; maybe TRBD1 (6 bases). Germline CDR1 reads LNHDA; CDR2 reads SQIVND (reference sequence). Trimming left V 5 bases short and J 6 bases short, with 14 bases between. The CDR3 runs 13 residues. CDR3 DNA sequence: TGTGCCAGTAGTGTGGGACAAGGCGGCGAGCAGTACTTC. As protein: CASSVGQGGEQYF.

This rearrangement joins TRBV15 to TRBJ1-5; D is unclear. Trimming took off 1 base at V and 3 bases at J, with 13 bases between the two ends. The CDR3 runs 16 residues. Germline V gene lookup returns CDR1 LNHNV and CDR2 YYDKDF (reference sequence). This chain's CDR3 is CATSRVGGWDNQPQHF. In DNA form, the CDR3 reads TGTGCCACCAGCAGAGTGGGAGGGTGGGACAATCAGCCCCAGCATTTT.

The V call is TRBV5-4, the J call TRBJ1-4; a weak D match, TRBD1 (6 bases). This CDR3 comprises 16 residues. The V gene's germline CDR1 is SGHNT and CDR2 YYREEE (reference sequence). The V and J ends lost 4 bases and 7 bases respectively, with 20 bases between them. The CDR3 DNA reads as TGTGCCAGCAGCCACAAGCAACAGGGATCGTCTGAAAAACTGTTTTTT. As protein: CASSHKQQGSSEKLFF.

This clone was picked up one time. The J gene is TRBJ2-1, the V gene TRBV28; D possibly matches TRBD1 or TRBD2 (6 bases each). V lost 7 bases and J 8 bases, leaving 24 bases between the germline ends. CDR3 length: 16 amino acids. Germline lookup yields CDR1 MDHEN and CDR2 SYDVKM. CDR3 nucleotide sequence: TGTGCCAGCACCTTCACCGGGGGCCAGAAAATGGATGAGCAGTTCTTC. This encodes CASTFTGGQKMDEQFF.

To note about this clone: One junction end does not reproduce the germline sequence, and a read error may be involved. V and J are TRBV7-7 and TRBJ1-1; D gene ambiguous. CDR1 SSHAT and CDR2 FNYEAQ come from the germline V gene (reference sequence). The CDR3 loop spans 13 amino acids. In DNA form, the CDR3 reads TGTGCTAGCAGCTTATCCGAGAACACTGAAGCTTTCTTT. Protein sequence: CASSLSENTEAFF.

This clone was found a few times. The genes are TRBV3-1 (or the pseudogene TRBV3-2) and TRBJ2-7; tentative D call: TRBD2 (5 bases). CDR3 length equals 15 residues. CDR1 and CDR2 from the germline V gene are LGHDT and YNNKEL (reference sequence). The V gene lost 2 bases and the J gene lost 0 bases, with 11 bases spanning the gap. CDR3 sequence reads: CASSQQADSSYEQYF. In DNA form, the CDR3 reads TGTGCCAGCAGCCAACAAGCGGATAGCTCCTACGAGCAGTACTTC.